The next 17 T cell receptor beta chains were all read from a single sample in a study of regulatory T cells in long-lasting Graves disease. This sample's time point: persistent/refractory GD, antithyroid drugs over 5 years with positive TRAb. Making the TCR library involved RNA that had been extracted from PBMCs. Building of the TCR beta libraries involved iRepertoire HTBI primers and Arm-PCR of CDR3 regions. TCRdb processed the multiplex PCR reads anew with MiXCR; each CDR3 protein has one entry. The sample shows almost 350,000 distinct CDR3 sequences, about 20% of them seen only once. Material: peripheral blood mononuclear cells (PBMCs), obtained when the disease was refractory, from a patient treated with antithyroid drugs. These receptors were collected from a female donor with Graves disease.

Ten or more counts support this clonotype. The chain combines TRBV6-1 with TRBJ2-7; 7 bases are shared with TRBD1. CDR1 is MNHNS and CDR2 is SASEGT in the germline V gene. The V gene end was trimmed by 7 bases and the J gene end by 4 bases; junction bases not matched to a gene: 10. The CDR3 consists of 14 residues. The DNA of the CDR3 is TGTGCCAGCAACCCCCGACAGGGTCGGTACGAGCAGTACTTC. It codes for CASNPRQGRYEQYF.

This clonotype was recorded at least ten times. CDR3 sequence (DNA): TGTGCCAGCAGTTTACAGGGCAGAAACACCATATATTTT. Translating gives CASSLQGRNTIYF. The rearrangement joins TRBV12-3 or TRBV12-4 to TRBJ1-3; D may be TRBD1 (5 bases). The CDR3 is made up of 13 amino acids. The V end was cut by 2 bases, the J end by 5 bases, with 7 bases between.

This CDR3 is CASNLGGRDEQYF. The CDR3 coding sequence is TGTGCCAGCAACCTCGGTGGACGGGACGAGCAGTACTTC. The chain is built from TRBV18 and TRBJ2-7; D gene ambiguous. The CDR3 length is 13 residues. V gave up 8 bases and J gave up 5 bases, with 16 bases separating them. Germline lookup yields CDR1 KGHSH and CDR2 LQKENI.

Comments on this clonotype: A single base separates this from a much larger clone, so it may be a read error. The rearrangement uses TRBV20-1 and TRBJ1-2, with D hard to call. Germline CDR1 and CDR2: DFQATT and SNEGSKA (reference sequence). The CDR3 covers 14 residues. CDR3 bases: TGCAGTGCCATTCCCGGAGAGGGAGGCTATGGCTACGCCTTC. As protein: CSAIPGEGGYGYAF.

Concerning this clonotype itself: A much larger clone differs from this one at a single base, so this may be a read error. The rearrangement links TRBV6-1 to TRBJ2-2; TRBD1 is a possible D gene (6 bases). The CDR3 sequence is 16 residues long. Germline lookup yields CDR1 MNHNS and CDR2 SASEGT. The CDR3 loop reads CAGSRSSVSGHGELFF. CDR3 bases: TGTGCCGGCAGTCGATCGTCGGTTTCGGGACACGGGGAGCTGTTTTTT.

The V call is TRBV5-1, the J call TRBJ1-1; D is unclear. Germline values: CDR1 SGHRS, CDR2 YFSETQ. Trimming removed 1 base at V and 7 bases at J, with 11 bases between. The CDR3 length is 13 residues. CDR3: CASSLTSGIEAFF. CDR3 nucleotides: TGCGCCAGCAGCTTGACCAGCGGTATTGAAGCTTTCTTT.

This clonotype was picked up many times. V usage is TRBV7-2 and J usage is TRBJ2-7, with D possibly TRBD1 on 5 matching bases. The germline gives CDR1 SGHTA, CDR2 FQGNSA. Trimming cost V 0 bases and J 1 base, with 7 bases left between them. CDR3 length: 14 amino acids. This CDR3 reads CASSLAPGSYEQYF. The CDR3 DNA reads TGTGCCAGCAGCTTAGCGCCAGGGTCCTACGAGCAGTACTTC.

The J gene is TRBJ2-5, the V gene TRBV20-1; 14 nucleotides line up with TRBD2. CDR1 and CDR2 (germline): DFQATT, SNEGSKA (reference sequence). The CDR3 is 16 residues long. The V and J ends lost 6 bases and 5 bases, in that order; junction bases with no gene match: 11. Written as DNA, the CDR3 is TGCAGTGCGTCGATGGGACTAGCGGGGGCCGGGGAGACCCAGTACTTC. Its protein product is CSASMGLAGAGETQYF.

This clonotype was counted many times. This chain joins TRBV28 and TRBJ1-5; D call uncertain. V was clipped by 2 bases and J by 5 bases, with 10 bases between them. The CDR3 runs to 14 residues. Germline CDR1 MDHEN, CDR2 SYDVKM. The CDR3 loop is CASSLVEDYQPQHF. The CDR3, as DNA: TGTGCCAGCAGTTTAGTCGAGGACTATCAGCCCCAGCATTTT.

This clonotype turned up a few times. The chain uses TRBV12-3 or TRBV12-4 and TRBJ1-4; D may be TRBD1 (6 bases). The CDR3 is made up of 14 amino acids. Trimming stripped 1 base from V and 7 bases from J, with 10 bases between. The CDR3 here is CASSLGGAGEKLFF. The CDR3 DNA follows: TGTGCCAGCAGTTTAGGGGGGGCTGGTGAAAAACTGTTTTTT.

This clonotype was seen only a few times. V and J are TRBV24-1 and TRBJ1-1, with a weak D call TRBD1 (5 bases). The CDR3 runs 14 residues. V was trimmed by 2 bases and J by 5 bases, leaving 11 bases between them. Germline CDR1 and CDR2: KGHDR and SFDVKD. The CDR3 nucleotides read TGTGCCACCAGTGATTCTACAGGAAGGACTGAAGCTTTCTTT. Translating gives CATSDSTGRTEAFF.

On this clonotype: This clone may be a read error of a much larger clone one base away. V and J are TRBV7-2 and TRBJ2-2, with D unclear. Germline loops: CDR1 SGHTA, CDR2 FQGNSA. The CDR3 covers 11 residues. V dropped 2 bases and J dropped 7 bases, with 2 bases sitting between them. This CDR3 is CASSLHGELFF. CDR3 DNA: TGTGCCAGCAGCTTACACGGGGAGCTGTTTTTT. The full variable domain, its missing parts supplied by reference TRBV7-2 and TRBJ2-2, is GAGVSQSPSNKVTEKGKDVELRCDPISGHTALYWYRQSLGQGLEFLIYFQGNSAPDKSGLPSDRFSAERTGGSVSTLTIQRTQQEDSAVYLCASSLHGELFFGEGSRLTVL.

Ten or more counts support this clonotype. The chain couples TRBV24-1 to TRBJ2-5; weak D call: TRBD2 (5 bases). V lost 4 bases, J lost 2 bases, and 13 bases lay in between. This CDR3 spans 15 amino acids. Germline V gene lookup returns CDR1 KGHDR and CDR2 SFDVKD. CDR3 residues: CATSELRGFQETQYF. Written as DNA, the CDR3 is TGTGCCACCAGTGAACTGAGAGGGTTTCAAGAGACCCAGTACTTC.

The V and J genes are TRBV29-1 and TRBJ1-3; weak D call: TRBD1 (5 bases). Germline loops: CDR1 SQVTM, CDR2 ANQGSEA. This CDR3 is 12 amino acids long. With 4 bases removed from V and 3 bases from J, the gap between germline ends came to 7 bases. Here the CDR3 reads CSVGGDGNTIYF. The CDR3 bases are TGCAGCGTTGGAGGGGATGGAAACACCATATATTTT. The entire variable domain, with the rest obtained from reference TRBV29-1 and TRBJ1-3, is as follows: SAVISQKPSRDICQRGTSLTIQCQVDSQVTMMFWYRQQPGQSLTLIATANQGSEATYESGFVIDKFPISRPNLTFSTLTVSNMSPEDSSIYLCSVGGDGNTIYFGEGSWLTVV.

This clonotype was counted many times. The V gene is TRBV12-5, the J gene TRBJ1-1, with D possibly TRBD1 on 5 matching bases. This CDR3 has 14 residues. Trimming removed 6 bases from V and 4 bases from J, with 15 bases in between. The V gene's germline CDR1 is LGHNT and CDR2 FRNRAP. CDR3 bases: TGTGCTAGTGGCACGTCGGGGCTTCTCACTGAAGCTTTCTTT. Translated: CASGTSGLLTEAFF.

This clonotype was recorded at least ten times. One end of the junction fails to match germline, which may point to a read error. The V gene is TRBV5-1, the J gene TRBJ1-5, with 9 bases matching TRBD1. This CDR3 has 15 residues. The V gene's germline CDR1 is SGHRS and CDR2 YFSETQ. CDR3 DNA: TGTGCCAGCAGCCGGACAGGGGACAGCAATCAGCCCCAGCATTTT. Translation gives CASSRTGDSNQPQHF.

For this clonotype: Since the CDR3 does not end with the conserved phenylalanine or tryptophan, this likely comes from a read error. The genes are TRBV27 and TRBJ1-5; maybe TRBD1 (6 bases). This CDR3 is 14 amino acids long. Trimming shortened V by 7 bases and J by 7 bases, and 17 bases separated the two germline ends. Germline CDR1 reads MNHEY; CDR2 reads SMNVEV (reference sequence). The CDR3 region is CASNVTGTWQPQHV. The DNA of the CDR3 is TGTGCCAGCAATGTCACAGGGACTTGGCAGCCCCAGCATGTT.